The 27 T cell receptor beta chains presented below share a single source sample, sequenced in a study of early T cells in non-severe SARS-CoV-2 infection. TCRdb fed the 5' RACE reads into MiXCR, producing one record per CDR3 protein. This sample has about 80,000 distinct CDR3 sequences, with about 12% found just once. Sequencing was done on a sample of whole blood. These receptors all stem from an adult who was a healthcare worker with PCR-confirmed SARS-CoV-2 infection or an uninfected control (not recorded which).

V is TRBV5-4 and J is TRBJ2-2; weak D call: TRBD2 (6 bases). Trimming shortened V by 0 bases and J by 4 bases, and 10 bases separated the two germline ends. CDR3 size: 15 residues. Germline lookup yields CDR1 SGHNT and CDR2 YYREEE (reference sequence). The CDR3 loop reads CASSLAGRTTGELFF. As DNA, the CDR3 is TGTGCCAGCAGCTTGGCGGGGAGGACCACCGGGGAGCTGTTTTTT.

This clonotype was counted a few times. One end of the junction does not line up with germline, which may come from a read error. The genes are TRBV5-1 and TRBJ2-1; TRBD2 might be the D (6 bases). Germline CDR1 is SGHRS and CDR2 is YFSETQ. There are 12 residues in the CDR3. The CDR3 spells CVSSLAGYEQFF. The CDR3, as DNA: TGCGTCAGCAGCTTGGCGGGGTATGAGCAGTTCTTC. The variable domain in full, with the rest retrieved from reference TRBV5-1 and TRBJ2-1, is KAGVTQTPRYLIKTRGQQVTLSCSPISGHRSVSWYQQTPGQGLQFLFEYFSETQRNKGNFPGRFSGRQFSNSRSEMNVSTLELGDSALYLCVSSLAGYEQFFGPGTRLTVL.

A few counts support this clonotype. This chain connects TRBV6-4 to TRBJ2-3; D is perhaps TRBD2 (6 bases). The CDR3 covers 16 residues. The germline V gene has CDR1 MRHNA and CDR2 SNTAGT. Trimming took 8 bases from V and 4 from J, leaving 22 bases between them. The CDR3 reads CASAPTGTSGADTQYF. In DNA, the CDR3 is TGTGCCAGCGCCCCAACCGGGACGTCGGGGGCAGATACGCAGTATTTT.

CDR3 in amino acids: CSARVTSGGNTGELFF. The CDR3 coding sequence is TGCAGTGCTAGAGTGACTAGCGGGGGTAACACCGGGGAGCTGTTTTTT. V and J are TRBV20-1 and TRBJ2-2; 12 bases map to TRBD2. The V gene end was trimmed by 1 base and the J gene end by 2 bases; junction bases not matched to a gene: 2. The CDR3 is 16 residues long. CDR1 and CDR2 from the germline V gene are DFQATT and SNEGSKA (reference sequence).

This rearrangement joins TRBV7-3 to TRBJ2-7; 9 positions match TRBD2. Germline lookup yields CDR1 SGHTA and CDR2 FQGTGA. Trimming removed 5 bases from V and 0 bases from J; junction bases left unmatched: 8. This CDR3 has 16 residues. The DNA of the CDR3 is TGTGCCAGCAGCGGACTACTAGCGGGCCTCTCCTACGAGCAGTACTTC. Translation: CASSGLLAGLSYEQYF.

Only a few counts were recorded for this clonotype. The chain links TRBV12-3 or TRBV12-4 to TRBJ2-2; 7 bases are a match to TRBD1. Germline trimming cut 5 bases from V and 5 bases from J; bases unmatched to any gene: 8. This CDR3 spans 15 amino acids. In DNA, the CDR3 is TGTGCCAGCAGTCCCCGACAGGGTCGGACCGGGGAGCTGTTTTTT. Protein: CASSPRQGRTGELFF.

In its sample, this clonotype was seen many times. The V call is TRBV15, the J call TRBJ1-5, with a weak D call TRBD1 (6 bases). V shed 3 bases and J shed 2 bases, with 8 bases lying between them. The length of the CDR3 is 14 residues. Germline CDR1 is LNHNV and CDR2 is YYDKDF (reference sequence). The DNA of the CDR3 is TGTGCCACCAGCAGGGAGGGGGGCAATCAGCCCCAGCATTTT. It codes for CATSREGGNQPQHF.

This clonotype was recorded many times. The chain couples TRBV7-8 to TRBJ2-5; D is unclear. V dropped 5 bases and J dropped 5 bases, with 9 bases sitting between them. CDR1 and CDR2 from the germline V gene are SGHVS and FQNEAQ. This CDR3 has 12 residues. This chain's CDR3 is CASSTIRETQYF. DNA of the CDR3: TGTGCCAGCAGCACAATCCGGGAGACCCAGTACTTC. Combining the CDR3 with reference TRBV7-8 and TRBJ2-5 gives the whole variable domain GAGVSQSPRYKVAKRGQDVALRCDPISGHVSLFWYQQALGQGPEFLTYFQNEAQLDKSGLPSDRFFAERPEGSVSTLKIQRTQQEDSAVYLCASSTIRETQYFGPGTRLLVL.

This clonotype has at least ten counts. The chain's CDR3 is CASSYLAGTEAFF. DNA for the CDR3: TGTGCCAGCAGTTACCTAGCAGGCACTGAAGCTTTCTTT. The chain links TRBV6-2 or TRBV6-3 to TRBJ1-1; D is unresolved. This CDR3 has 13 residues. Germline V gene data show CDR1 as MNHEY and CDR2 as SVGEGT. The V end was cut by 2 bases, the J end by 4 bases, with 8 bases between.

This clonotype was picked up many times. The V gene is TRBV7-8, the J gene TRBJ1-1; D unclear. This CDR3 is 13 amino acids long. V was pared by 5 bases and J by 6 bases, with 13 bases between. Germline assignment: CDR1 SGHVS and CDR2 FQNEAQ. CDR3 amino acids: CASSGIKRAEAFF. The CDR3 nucleotides are TGTGCCAGCAGCGGCATTAAAAGGGCTGAAGCTTTCTTT.

The rearrangement uses TRBV6-5 and TRBJ1-1; no reliable D call. Trimming stripped 3 bases from V and 4 bases from J, with 18 bases between. Germline CDR1 and CDR2: MNHEY and SVGAGI. CDR3 size: 16 residues. CDR3 coding DNA: TGTGCCAGCAGTTATTATTTGCCACATGGGAGCACTGAAGCTTTCTTT. Its protein product is CASSYYLPHGSTEAFF.

This clonotype has a handful of counts. The chain is built from TRBV20-1 and TRBJ2-2; D ambiguous. This CDR3 region has 14 residues. Germline V gives CDR1 DFQATT, CDR2 SNEGSKA (reference sequence). The germline V and J ends were trimmed by 0 bases and 0 bases, with 5 bases remaining between them. CDR3 DNA sequence: TGCAGTGCTAGAGACAGTTCGAACACCGGGGAGCTGTTTTTT. Translation gives CSARDSSNTGELFF.

This clonotype was detected many times. V gene TRBV18 combines with J gene TRBJ2-7; TRBD2 aligns across 7 bases. Germline V gene lookup returns CDR1 KGHSH and CDR2 LQKENI. The CDR3 loop spans 15 amino acids. The V segment lost 2 bases and the J segment 0 bases; nucleotides outside the gene matches: 4. Written as DNA, the CDR3 is TGTGCCAGCTCACCAGCCGGCGGGAGCTCCTACGAGCAGTACTTC. Its protein is CASSPAGGSSYEQYF.

This clonotype was seen more than once but under ten times. The chain recombines TRBV2 with TRBJ2-7, with 9 nucleotides matching TRBD1. In germline, CDR1 is SNHLY, CDR2 FYNNEI. The CDR3 has 15 amino acids. The V and J ends lost 1 base and 5 bases, in that order; junction bases with no gene match: 6. The CDR3: CASSEVGTGIHEQYF. Written as DNA, the CDR3 is TGTGCCAGCAGTGAAGTCGGGACAGGGATCCACGAGCAGTACTTC.

Worth noting for this clonotype: The CDR3 carries no conserved terminal phenylalanine or tryptophan, so it likely arises from a read error. The rearrangement uses TRBV5-1 and TRBJ2-1; D gene uncertain. The CDR3 spans 15 residues. The germline V gene has CDR1 SGHRS and CDR2 YFSETQ. The germline V and J ends were trimmed by 0 bases and 2 bases, with 9 bases remaining between them. DNA of the CDR3: TGCGCCAGCAGCTTGGCTAGGCCCGCCTACAATGAGCAGTTCCTC. Translation: CASSLARPAYNEQFL.

Only a few counts were recorded for this clonotype. This chain connects TRBV6-1 to TRBJ1-2; the match to TRBD1 covers 12 bases. From germline, CDR1 is MNHNS and CDR2 SASEGT. V gave up 2 bases and J gave up 8 bases; unmatched junction bases: 6. This CDR3 has 15 residues. CDR3 bases: TGTGCCAGCAGTGAACGGGGACAGGGGGCGGAAGGCTACACCTTC. Translation: CASSERGQGAEGYTF.

The V gene is TRBV7-6, the J gene TRBJ2-3; 9 bases fit TRBD2. J gave up 0 bases and V 4 bases, and 11 bases lay outside the gene matches. This CDR3 has 18 residues. Germline CDR1 SGHVS, CDR2 FNYEAQ. CDR3 sequence (DNA): TGTGCCAGCAGCTCGGTAGCGGGGGAACCATCTAGCACAGATACGCAGTATTTT. Its protein product is CASSSVAGEPSSTDTQYF. Drawing the rest from reference TRBV7-6 and TRBJ2-3, the complete variable domain is GAGVSQSPRYKVTKRGQDVALRCDPISGHVSLYWYRQALGQGPEFLTYFNYEAQQDKSGLPNDRFSAERPEGSISTLTIQRTEQRDSAMYRCASSSVAGEPSSTDTQYFGPGTRLTVL.

The table lists this clonotype with a few counts. This chain links TRBV5-1 with TRBJ2-3; D call uncertain. CDR3 length: 14 residues. Germline CDR1 is SGHRS and CDR2 is YFSETQ. Trimming stripped 4 bases from V and 6 bases from J, with 15 bases between. CDR3 amino acids: CASSPGPQADTQYF. Written as DNA, the CDR3 is TGCGCCAGCAGCCCGGGCCCCCAGGCGGATACGCAGTATTTT.

A few counts support this clonotype. The chain couples TRBV3-1 to TRBJ1-4; D may be TRBD1 (5 bases). The CDR3 runs to 13 residues. Trimming shortened V by 1 base and J by 13 bases, and 13 bases separated the two germline ends. The germline gives CDR1 LGHDT, CDR2 YNNKEL (reference sequence). CDR3 sequence (DNA): TGTGCCAGCAGCCAAGGGGGCCCTGAGGTACTGTTTTTT. Residues: CASSQGGPEVLFF.

This clonotype occurred many times. The chain has TRBV5-1 and TRBJ1-2, with 8 nucleotides matching TRBD1. The V segment lost 4 bases and the J segment 8 bases; nucleotides outside the gene matches: 10. The CDR3 is 14 amino acids. CDR1 is SGHRS, CDR2 YFSETQ, per germline. The CDR3 DNA reads as TGCGCCAGCAGCACCGGACAGGGCACTAGCGGCTACACCTTC. Protein: CASSTGQGTSGYTF.

This clonotype was seen ten or more times. CDR3 in amino acids: CASSPLLADTQYF. The CDR3 nucleotides are TGTGCCAGCAGCCCTTTACTAGCAGATACGCAGTATTTT. The chain links TRBV11-2 to TRBJ2-3; the D gene is possibly TRBD2 (5 bases). The V gene lost 5 bases and the J gene lost 4 bases, with 10 bases spanning the gap. The CDR3 extends over 13 amino acids. Per germline, CDR1 SGHAT and CDR2 FQNNGV.

This clonotype was seen a few times. The chain couples TRBV5-5 to TRBJ1-2; D is ambiguous. CDR3 size: 13 residues. CDR1 is SGHKS and CDR2 is YYEKEE in the germline V gene (reference sequence). With 6 bases removed from V and 3 bases from J, the gap between germline ends came to 12 bases. The CDR3: CASTAYLDYGYTF. The CDR3 DNA follows: TGTGCCAGCACCGCTTATCTGGACTATGGCTACACCTTC. The full variable domain, rest sourced from reference TRBV5-5 and TRBJ1-2, is DAGVTQSPTHLIKTRGQQVTLRCSPISGHKSVSWYQQVLGQGPQFIFQYYEKEERGRGNFPDRFSARQFPNYSSELNVNALLLGDSALYLCASTAYLDYGYTFGSGTRLTVV.

There are a few counts of this clonotype. The gene calls are TRBV4-1 and TRBJ2-7; 8 positions match TRBD1. Germline lookup yields CDR1 MGHRA and CDR2 YSYEKL. V lost 1 base and J lost 2; bases outside the gene matches: 4. This CDR3 region has 15 residues. The DNA of the CDR3 is TGCGCCAGCAGCCAAGGACAGGGGACGACCTACGAGCAGTACTTC. This encodes CASSQGQGTTYEQYF.

The chain has TRBV7-2 and TRBJ1-1; unclear D gene. There are 13 residues in the CDR3. Germline V CDR1 and CDR2: SGHTA, FQGNSA. Trimming removed 3 bases at V and 3 bases at J, with 8 bases between. Written as DNA, the CDR3 is TGTGCCAGCAGCTTTGCCCGGGACACTGAAGCTTTCTTT. Amino acids: CASSFARDTEAFF.

This clonotype occurred many times. This chain uses TRBV5-1 with TRBJ2-1; 10 nucleotides align to TRBD2. This CDR3 region has 15 residues. Germline loops: CDR1 SGHRS, CDR2 YFSETQ. With V trimmed by 2 bases and J by 10 bases, 9 bases remained unmatched. For the CDR3, the DNA is TGCGCCAGCAGCTTAGTACTAGCGGGATCCACCGAGCAGTTCTTC. It specifies CASSLVLAGSTEQFF.

This clonotype came up many times. The V and J genes are TRBV3-1 and TRBJ2-3, with a possible D match to TRBD2 (5 bases). The CDR3 is 14 residues long. The germline gives CDR1 LGHDT, CDR2 YNNKEL (reference sequence). The V gene lost 3 bases and the J gene lost 0 bases, with 7 bases spanning the gap. CDR3 nucleotides: TGTGCCAGCAGCCACGGAGGTAGCACAGATACGCAGTATTTT. It yields the protein CASSHGGSTDTQYF.

This clonotype has ten or more counts. The chain links TRBV11-3 to TRBJ2-1; D unclear. The CDR3 length is 13 residues. CDR1 and CDR2 (germline): SGHNT, YENEEA. Trimming shortened V by 7 bases and J by 0 bases, and 7 bases separated the two germline ends. The CDR3: CASTASSYNEQFF. CDR3 coding DNA: TGTGCCAGCACGGCCAGCTCCTACAATGAGCAGTTCTTC. Full variable domain (remainder filled in from reference TRBV11-3 and TRBJ2-1): EAGVVQSPRYKIIEKKQPVAFWCNPISGHNTLYWYLQNLGQGPELLIRYENEEAVDDSQLPKDRFSAERLKGVDSTLKIQPAELGDSAVYLCASTASSYNEQFFGPGTRLTVL.